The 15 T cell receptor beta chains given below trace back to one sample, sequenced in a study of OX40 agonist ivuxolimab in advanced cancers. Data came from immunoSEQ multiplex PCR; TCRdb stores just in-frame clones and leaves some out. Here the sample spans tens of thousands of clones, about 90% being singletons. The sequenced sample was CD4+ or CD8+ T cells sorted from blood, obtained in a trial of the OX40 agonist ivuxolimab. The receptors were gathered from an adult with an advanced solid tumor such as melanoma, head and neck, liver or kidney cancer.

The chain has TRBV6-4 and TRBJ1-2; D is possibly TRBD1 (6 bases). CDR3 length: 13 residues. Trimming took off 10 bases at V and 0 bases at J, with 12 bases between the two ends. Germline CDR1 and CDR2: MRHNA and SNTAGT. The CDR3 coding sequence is TGTGCCATCCGGACAGCTACTAACTATGGCTACACCTTC. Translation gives CAIRTATNYGYTF.

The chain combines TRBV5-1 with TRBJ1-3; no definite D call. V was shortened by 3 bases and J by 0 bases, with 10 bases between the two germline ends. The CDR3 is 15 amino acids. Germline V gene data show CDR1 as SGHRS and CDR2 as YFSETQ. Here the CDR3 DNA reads TGCGCCAGCAGCTCCCCCTTTGGCTCTGGAAACACCATATATTTT. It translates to CASSSPFGSGNTIYF.

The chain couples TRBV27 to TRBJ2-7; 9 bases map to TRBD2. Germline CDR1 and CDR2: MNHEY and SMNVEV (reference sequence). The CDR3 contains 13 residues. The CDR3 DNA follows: TGTGTCGGGGGGGAGCGGGGGGCCCACGAGCAGTACTTC. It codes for CVGGERGAHEQYF.

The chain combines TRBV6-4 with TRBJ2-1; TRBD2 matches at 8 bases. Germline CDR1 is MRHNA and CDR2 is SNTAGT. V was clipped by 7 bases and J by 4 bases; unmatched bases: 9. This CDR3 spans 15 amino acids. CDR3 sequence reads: CASMPSGGRYNEQFF. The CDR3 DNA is TGTGCCAGCATGCCCTCGGGGGGGCGTTACAATGAGCAGTTCTTC.

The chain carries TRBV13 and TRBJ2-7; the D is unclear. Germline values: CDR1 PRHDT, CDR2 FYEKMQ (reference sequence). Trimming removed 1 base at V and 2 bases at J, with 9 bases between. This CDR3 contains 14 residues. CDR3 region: CASSLDSRTYEQYF. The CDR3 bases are TGTGCCAGCAGCTTAGATTCACGCACCTACGAGCAGTACTTC.

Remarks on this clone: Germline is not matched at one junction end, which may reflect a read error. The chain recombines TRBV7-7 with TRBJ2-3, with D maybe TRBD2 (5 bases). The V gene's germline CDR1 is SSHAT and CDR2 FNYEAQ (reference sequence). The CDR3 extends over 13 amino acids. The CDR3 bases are TGTGCTAGCAGCTCGGACGGAGGAGATACGCAGTATTTT. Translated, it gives CASSSDGGDTQYF.

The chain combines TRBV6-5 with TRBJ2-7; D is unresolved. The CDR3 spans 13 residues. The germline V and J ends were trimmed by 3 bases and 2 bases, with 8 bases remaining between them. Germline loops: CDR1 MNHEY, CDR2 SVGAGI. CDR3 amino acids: CASSYGDPYEQYF. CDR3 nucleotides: TGTGCCAGCAGTTATGGTGACCCCTACGAGCAGTACTTC.

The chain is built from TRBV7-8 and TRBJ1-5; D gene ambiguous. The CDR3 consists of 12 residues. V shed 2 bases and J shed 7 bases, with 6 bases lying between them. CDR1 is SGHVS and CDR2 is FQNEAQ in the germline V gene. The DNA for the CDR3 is TGTGCCAGCAGCTTAAACAGACAGCCCCAGCATTTT. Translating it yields CASSLNRQPQHF.

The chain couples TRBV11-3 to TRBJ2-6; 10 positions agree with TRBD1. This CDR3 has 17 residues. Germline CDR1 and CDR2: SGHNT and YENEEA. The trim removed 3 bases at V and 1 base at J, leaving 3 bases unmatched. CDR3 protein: CASSFRTGGSGANVLTF. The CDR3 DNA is TGTGCCAGCAGCTTTAGGACAGGGGGTTCTGGGGCCAACGTCCTGACTTTC.

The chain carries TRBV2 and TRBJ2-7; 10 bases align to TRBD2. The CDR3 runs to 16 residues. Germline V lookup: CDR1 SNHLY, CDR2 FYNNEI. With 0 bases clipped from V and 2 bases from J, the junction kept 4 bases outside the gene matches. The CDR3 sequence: CASSEAAGTSAYEQYF. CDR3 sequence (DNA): TGTGCCAGCAGTGAAGCGGCCGGGACTAGCGCCTACGAGCAGTACTTC.

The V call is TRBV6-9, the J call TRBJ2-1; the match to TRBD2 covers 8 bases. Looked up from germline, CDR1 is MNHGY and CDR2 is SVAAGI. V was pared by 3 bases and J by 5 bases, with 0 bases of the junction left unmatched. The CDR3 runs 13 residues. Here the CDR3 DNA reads TGTGCCAGCAGTTACGGGGGGGACAATGAGCAGTTCTTC. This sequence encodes CASSYGGDNEQFF.

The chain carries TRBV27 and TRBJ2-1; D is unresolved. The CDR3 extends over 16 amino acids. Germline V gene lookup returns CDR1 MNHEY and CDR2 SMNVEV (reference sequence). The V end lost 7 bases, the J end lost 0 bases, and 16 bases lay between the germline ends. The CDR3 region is CASTPQTRSSYNEQFF. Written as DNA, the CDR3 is TGTGCCAGCACCCCTCAAACAAGGAGCTCCTACAATGAGCAGTTCTTC.

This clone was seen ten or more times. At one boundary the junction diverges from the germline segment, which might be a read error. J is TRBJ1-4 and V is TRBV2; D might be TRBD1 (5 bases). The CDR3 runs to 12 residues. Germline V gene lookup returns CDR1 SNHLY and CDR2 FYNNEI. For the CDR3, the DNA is TGTGCCAGCAGTGACACTACCGGGACCGCGGTTTTT. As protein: CASSDTTGTAVF. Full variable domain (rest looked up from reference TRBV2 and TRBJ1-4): EPEVTQTPSHQVTQMGQEVILRCVPISNHLYFYWYRQILGQKVEFLVSFYNNEISEKSEIFDDQFSVERPDGSNFTLKIRSTKLEDSAMYFCASSDTTGTAVFGSGTQLSVL.

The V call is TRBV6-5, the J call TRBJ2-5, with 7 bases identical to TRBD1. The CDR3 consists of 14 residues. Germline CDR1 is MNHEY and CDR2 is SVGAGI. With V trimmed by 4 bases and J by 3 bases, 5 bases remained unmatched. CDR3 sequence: CASSLGTGEETQYF. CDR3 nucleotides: TGTGCCAGCAGTTTGGGAACAGGGGAAGAGACCCAGTACTTC.

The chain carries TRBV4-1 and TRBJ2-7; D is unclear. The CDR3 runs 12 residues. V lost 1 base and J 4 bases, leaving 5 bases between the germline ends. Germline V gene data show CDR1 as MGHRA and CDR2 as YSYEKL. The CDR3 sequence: CASSQGGYEQYF. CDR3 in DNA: TGCGCCAGCAGCCAAGGGGGTTACGAGCAGTACTTC.